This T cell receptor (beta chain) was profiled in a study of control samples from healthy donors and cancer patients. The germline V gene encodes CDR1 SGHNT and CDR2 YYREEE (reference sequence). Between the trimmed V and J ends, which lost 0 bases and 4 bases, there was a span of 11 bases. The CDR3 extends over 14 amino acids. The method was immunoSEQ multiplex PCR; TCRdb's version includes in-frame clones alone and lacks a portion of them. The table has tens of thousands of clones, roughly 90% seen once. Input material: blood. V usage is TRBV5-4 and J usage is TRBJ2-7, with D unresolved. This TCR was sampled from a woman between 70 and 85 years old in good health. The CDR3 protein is CASSLGLMSYEQYF. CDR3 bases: TGTGCCAGCAGCTTGGGGTTAATGTCTTACGAGCAGTACTTC.